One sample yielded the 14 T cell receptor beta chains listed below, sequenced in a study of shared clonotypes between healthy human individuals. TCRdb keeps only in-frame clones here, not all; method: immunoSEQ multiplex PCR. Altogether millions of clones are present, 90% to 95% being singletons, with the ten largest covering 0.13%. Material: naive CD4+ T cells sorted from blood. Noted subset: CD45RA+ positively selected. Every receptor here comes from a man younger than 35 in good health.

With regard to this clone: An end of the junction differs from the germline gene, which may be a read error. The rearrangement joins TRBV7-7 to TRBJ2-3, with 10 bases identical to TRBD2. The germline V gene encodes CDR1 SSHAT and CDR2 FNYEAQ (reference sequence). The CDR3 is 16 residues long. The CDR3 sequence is CASSSGLSGREDTQYF. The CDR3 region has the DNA TGTGCTAGCAGCTCCGGCCTGAGCGGGAGGGAGGATACGCAGTATTTT.

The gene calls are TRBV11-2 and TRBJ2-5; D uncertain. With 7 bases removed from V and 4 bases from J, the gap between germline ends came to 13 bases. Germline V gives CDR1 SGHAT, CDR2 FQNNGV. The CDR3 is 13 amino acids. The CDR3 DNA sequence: TGTGCCAGCACCGAACCGCCTGGAGAGACCCAGTACTTC. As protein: CASTEPPGETQYF.

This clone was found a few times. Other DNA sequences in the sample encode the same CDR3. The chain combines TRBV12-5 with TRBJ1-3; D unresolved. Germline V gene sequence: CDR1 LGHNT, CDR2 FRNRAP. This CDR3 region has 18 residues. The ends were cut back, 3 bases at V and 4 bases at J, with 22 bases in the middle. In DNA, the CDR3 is TGTGCTAGTGGTTTTTCTAGACCCCCAGCGACTGGGGGAAACACCATATATTTT. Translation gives CASGFSRPPATGGNTIYF.

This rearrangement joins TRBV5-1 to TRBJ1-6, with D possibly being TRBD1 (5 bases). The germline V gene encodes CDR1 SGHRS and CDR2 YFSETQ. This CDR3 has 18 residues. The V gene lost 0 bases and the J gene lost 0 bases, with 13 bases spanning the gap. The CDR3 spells CASSLEQDKSSYNSPLHF. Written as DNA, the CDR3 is TGCGCCAGCAGCTTGGAGCAGGACAAAAGCTCCTATAATTCACCCCTCCACTTT.

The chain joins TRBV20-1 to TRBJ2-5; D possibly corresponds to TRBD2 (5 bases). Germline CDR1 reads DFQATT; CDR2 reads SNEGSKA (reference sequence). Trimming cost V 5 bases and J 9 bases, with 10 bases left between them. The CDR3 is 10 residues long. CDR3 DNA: TGCAGTGCTGGCGCCGGGGCCCAGTACTTC. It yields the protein CSAGAGAQYF.

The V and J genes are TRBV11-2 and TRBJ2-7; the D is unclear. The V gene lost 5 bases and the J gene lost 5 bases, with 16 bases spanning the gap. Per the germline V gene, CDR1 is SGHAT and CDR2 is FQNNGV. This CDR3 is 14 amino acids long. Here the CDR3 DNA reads TGTGCCAGCAGCCCCCTTATCGGTTCGAACGAGCAGTACTTC. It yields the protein CASSPLIGSNEQYF.

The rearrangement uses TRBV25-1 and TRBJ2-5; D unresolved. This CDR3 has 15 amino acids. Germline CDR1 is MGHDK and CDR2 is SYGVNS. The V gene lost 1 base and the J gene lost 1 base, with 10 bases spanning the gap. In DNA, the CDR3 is TGTGCCAGCAGTGAATTCCGTACATCCCAAGAGACCCAGTACTTC. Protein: CASSEFRTSQETQYF.

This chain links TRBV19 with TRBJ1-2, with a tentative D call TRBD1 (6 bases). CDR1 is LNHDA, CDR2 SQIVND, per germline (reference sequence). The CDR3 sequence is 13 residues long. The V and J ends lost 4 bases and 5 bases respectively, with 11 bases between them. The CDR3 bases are TGTGCCAGTAGTAGGACAGCTAGATATGGCTACACCTTC. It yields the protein CASSRTARYGYTF.

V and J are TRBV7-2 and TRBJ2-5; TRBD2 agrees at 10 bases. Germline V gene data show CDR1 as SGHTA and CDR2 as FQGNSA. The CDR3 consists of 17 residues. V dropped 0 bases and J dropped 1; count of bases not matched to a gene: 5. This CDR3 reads CASSLAPSGSGQETQYF. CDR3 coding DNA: TGTGCCAGCAGCTTAGCTCCTAGCGGGAGTGGCCAAGAGACCCAGTACTTC.

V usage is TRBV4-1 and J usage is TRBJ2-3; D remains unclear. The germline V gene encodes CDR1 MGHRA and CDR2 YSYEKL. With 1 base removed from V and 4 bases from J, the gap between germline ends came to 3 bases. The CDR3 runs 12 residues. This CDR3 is CASSQVADTQYF. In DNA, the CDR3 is TGCGCCAGCAGCCAAGTAGCAGATACGCAGTATTTT.

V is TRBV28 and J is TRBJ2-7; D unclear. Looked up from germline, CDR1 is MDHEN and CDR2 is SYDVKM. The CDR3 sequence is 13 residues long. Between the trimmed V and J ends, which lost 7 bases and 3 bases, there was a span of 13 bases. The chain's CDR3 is CASMTLTSYEQYF. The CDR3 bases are TGTGCCAGCATGACCCTTACAAGCTACGAGCAGTACTTC.

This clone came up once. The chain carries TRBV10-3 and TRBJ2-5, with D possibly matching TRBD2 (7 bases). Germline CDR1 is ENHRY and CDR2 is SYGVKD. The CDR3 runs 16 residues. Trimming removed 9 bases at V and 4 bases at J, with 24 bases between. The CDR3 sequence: CAIAGGERGSRETQYF. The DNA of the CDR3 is TGTGCCATTGCCGGGGGCGAGCGGGGTTCGAGAGAGACCCAGTACTTC.

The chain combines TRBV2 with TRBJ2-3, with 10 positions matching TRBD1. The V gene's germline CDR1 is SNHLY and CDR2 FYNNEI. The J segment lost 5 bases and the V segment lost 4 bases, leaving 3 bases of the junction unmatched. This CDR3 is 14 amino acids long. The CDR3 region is CASSVTGGKDTQYF. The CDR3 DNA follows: TGTGCCAGCAGTGTGACAGGGGGCAAAGATACGCAGTATTTT.

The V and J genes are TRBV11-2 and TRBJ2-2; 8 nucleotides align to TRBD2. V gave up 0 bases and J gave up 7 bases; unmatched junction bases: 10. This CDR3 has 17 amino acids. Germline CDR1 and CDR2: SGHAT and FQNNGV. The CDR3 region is CASSLDGRGGLNGELFF. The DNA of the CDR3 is TGTGCCAGCAGCTTAGATGGCCGGGGGGGCCTTAACGGGGAGCTGTTTTTT.